Each of the 21 T cell receptor beta chains below was sequenced from the same sample in a study of T cells after yellow fever vaccination. TCRdb ran MiXCR on the 5' RACE reads and lists one entry per CDR3 protein. The table shows about 370,000 distinct CDR3 sequences, with 11% occurring only once. Here the sequenced sample was PBMCs, taken on the day of the first yellow fever vaccination. These TCRs come from a young man who received the YFV17D yellow fever vaccine.

This clonotype was picked up a small number of times. The chain links TRBV2 to TRBJ2-1, with unresolved D. The V end was cut by 6 bases, the J end by 3 bases, with 6 bases between. Germline V CDR1 and CDR2: SNHLY, FYNNEI. The CDR3 has 12 residues. This chain's CDR3 is CASSGYYNEQFF. In DNA form, the CDR3 reads TGTGCCAGCAGCGGATACTACAATGAGCAGTTCTTC.

The table lists this clonotype with a few counts. The V call is TRBV5-4, the J call TRBJ2-5; 8 nucleotides match TRBD2. This CDR3 comprises 15 residues. With 4 bases clipped from V and 2 bases from J, the junction kept 7 bases outside the gene matches. The germline V gene encodes CDR1 SGHNT and CDR2 YYREEE (reference sequence). The CDR3 loop reads CASSPRGGQQETQYF. As DNA, the CDR3 is TGTGCCAGCAGCCCCCGGGGGGGACAACAAGAGACCCAGTACTTC.

The chain is built from TRBV7-2 and TRBJ2-3; D uncertain. Germline CDR1 SGHTA, CDR2 FQGNSA. The V and J ends lost 0 bases and 2 bases respectively, with 6 bases between them. The CDR3 runs to 14 residues. The CDR3 bases are TGTGCCAGCAGCTTAGCGTGGAACACAGATACGCAGTATTTT. Its protein is CASSLAWNTDTQYF.

This clonotype was detected only a few times. The chain carries TRBV10-3 and TRBJ2-6, with D perhaps assigned TRBD1 or TRBD2 (5 bases each). CDR1 and CDR2 from the germline V gene are ENHRY and SYGVKD. Trimming removed 0 bases at V and 2 bases at J, with 8 bases between. The CDR3 consists of 16 residues. The chain's CDR3 is CAISESGVTGANVLTF. CDR3 DNA sequence: TGTGCCATCAGTGAGTCGGGGGTAACTGGGGCCAACGTCCTGACTTTC.

This clonotype showed up just a few times. The V and J genes are TRBV7-2 and TRBJ2-2; D tentatively fits TRBD1 or TRBD2 (6 bases each). The CDR3 is 16 amino acids. V was pared by 5 bases and J by 3 bases, with 16 bases between. In germline, CDR1 is SGHTA, CDR2 FQGNSA. The CDR3 DNA is TGTGCCAGCAGCGCCCCTCCGAGGGGGGACACCGGGGAGCTGTTTTTT. Translation gives CASSAPPRGDTGELFF.

The genes are TRBV28 and TRBJ1-1; D remains ambiguous. CDR1 and CDR2 from the germline V gene are MDHEN and SYDVKM. The CDR3 is made up of 14 amino acids. V was pared by 2 bases and J by 0 bases, with 7 bases between. Here the CDR3 reads CASSLNTMNTEAFF. The CDR3 DNA follows: TGTGCCAGCAGTTTAAACACCATGAACACTGAAGCTTTCTTT.

The chain couples TRBV20-1 to TRBJ1-1, with D tentatively TRBD1 (6 bases). The CDR3 extends over 13 amino acids. From germline, CDR1 is DFQATT and CDR2 SNEGSKA (reference sequence). V lost 0 bases and J lost 6, with 11 bases in between. The CDR3 sequence is CSARDSGAAEAFF. The CDR3 DNA reads TGCAGTGCTAGAGATTCGGGGGCGGCTGAAGCTTTCTTT.

This clonotype was detected only a few times. The rearrangement joins TRBV18 to TRBJ2-5; 7 bases match TRBD1. The germline V gene encodes CDR1 KGHSH and CDR2 LQKENI. The CDR3 spans 15 residues. J lost 4 bases, V lost 1 base, and 6 bases had no gene match. The CDR3 DNA reads TGTGCCAGCTCACCACAGGGGGCATCAACAGAGACCCAGTACTTC. Translating gives CASSPQGASTETQYF.

This clonotype was detected ten times or more. In nucleotides, the CDR3 is TGTGCCTGGGCGGGGGGTAATGAGCAGTTCTTC. Translated: CAWAGGNEQFF. The chain recombines TRBV30 with TRBJ2-1; 8 nucleotides agree with TRBD2. Germline V lookup: CDR1 GTSNPN, CDR2 SVGIG (reference sequence). The CDR3 extends over 11 amino acids. V trimming: 5 bases; J trimming: 7 bases; junction bases outside the gene matches: 1.

A few counts support this clonotype. This chain joins TRBV7-6 and TRBJ2-1; 9 nucleotides align to TRBD2. The length of the CDR3 is 16 residues. Germline CDR1 is SGHVS and CDR2 is FNYEAQ. V gave up 4 bases and J gave up 0 bases; unmatched junction bases: 4. As DNA, the CDR3 is TGTGCCAGCAGCTCCCTTAGCGGGAGCTCCTACAATGAGCAGTTCTTC. Translating gives CASSSLSGSSYNEQFF.

There are a few counts of this clonotype. The rearrangement joins TRBV3-1 to TRBJ1-1; D gene unclear. Trimming removed 0 bases from V and 12 bases from J, with 14 bases in between. Germline assignment: CDR1 LGHDT and CDR2 YNNKEL (reference sequence). The CDR3 length is 13 residues. The CDR3 is CASSQDPGRGTFF. The DNA for the CDR3 is TGTGCCAGCAGCCAAGATCCCGGACGGGGTACTTTCTTT.

This clonotype showed up just a few times. This chain uses TRBV12-3 or TRBV12-4 with TRBJ1-4, with no clear D. The ends were cut back, 7 bases at V and 0 bases at J, with 9 bases in the middle. CDR3 length equals 14 residues. CDR3 sequence: CASTPQSTNEKLFF. The CDR3 DNA is TGTGCCAGCACCCCGCAGTCAACTAATGAAAAACTGTTTTTT.

The rearrangement uses TRBV12-3 or TRBV12-4 and TRBJ1-1; D remains ambiguous. The CDR3 extends over 14 amino acids. V shed 4 bases and J shed 3 bases, with 12 bases lying between them. The CDR3 bases are TGTGCCAGCAGTTACTACACGATAGACACTGAAGCTTTCTTT. Translated: CASSYYTIDTEAFF.

There are a few counts of this clonotype. V usage is TRBV12-3 or TRBV12-4 and J usage is TRBJ2-5; 9 nucleotides line up with TRBD2. The trim removed 7 bases at V and 4 bases at J, leaving 16 bases unmatched. CDR3 length equals 17 residues. CDR3 in amino acids: CASKRGLSGGSGETQYF. Here the CDR3 DNA reads TGTGCCAGCAAGAGGGGCCTTAGCGGGGGATCCGGAGAGACCCAGTACTTC.

This clonotype turned up a few times. This chain joins TRBV11-2 and TRBJ2-7; either TRBD1 or TRBD2 may supply D (5 bases each). Germline V gene data show CDR1 as SGHAT and CDR2 as FQNNGV. The CDR3 is 14 residues long. Trimming stripped 5 bases from V and 3 bases from J, with 14 bases between. CDR3 protein: CASSPGTVSYEQYF. In DNA, the CDR3 is TGTGCCAGCAGCCCGGGGACGGTGAGCTACGAGCAGTACTTC.

This clonotype was counted a few times. This rearrangement joins TRBV7-2 to TRBJ2-7, with TRBD2 matching 10 bases. With 5 bases clipped from V and 2 bases from J, the junction kept 6 bases outside the gene matches. The germline V gene has CDR1 SGHTA and CDR2 FQGNSA. The CDR3 consists of 15 residues. CDR3 nucleotide sequence: TGTGCCAGCAGCGAAAGACTAGCGGGCCCCTACGAGCAGTACTTC. Its translation: CASSERLAGPYEQYF.

This clonotype was seen more than once but under ten times. The chain joins TRBV5-4 to TRBJ1-1; 8 nucleotides agree with TRBD1. The V segment lost 3 bases and the J segment 5 bases; nucleotides outside the gene matches: 12. Germline CDR1 is SGHNT and CDR2 is YYREEE (reference sequence). This CDR3 comprises 16 residues. CDR3 nucleotide sequence: TGTGCCAGCAGCTCCTCAGGGGGCCTGGGATTTACTGAAGCTTTCTTT. Translating gives CASSSSGGLGFTEAFF.

The chain links TRBV7-3 to TRBJ1-1; TRBD1 matches 7 bases. Germline V lookup: CDR1 SGHTA, CDR2 FQGTGA. After removal of 2 bases from V and 0 bases from J, the junction contained 9 bases not matched to a gene. The CDR3 runs 17 residues. This CDR3 is CASSLRIQGDVNTEAFF. The CDR3 region has the DNA TGTGCCAGCAGCTTACGTATCCAGGGGGACGTGAACACTGAAGCTTTCTTT.

The chain couples TRBV7-2 to TRBJ1-1; D not certain. This CDR3 spans 13 amino acids. V gave up 4 bases and J gave up 1 base, with 7 bases separating them. The V gene's germline CDR1 is SGHTA and CDR2 FQGNSA. The CDR3 spells CASSSRPNTEAFF. In DNA form, the CDR3 reads TGTGCCAGCAGCTCCCGGCCGAACACTGAAGCTTTCTTT.

This clonotype was seen just once. CDR3: CASSAPGQTNTGELFF. CDR3 nucleotides: TGTGCCAGCAGCGCGCCGGGACAGACTAACACCGGGGAGCTGTTTTTT. The chain links TRBV9 to TRBJ2-2, with 7 bases matching TRBD1. Germline V CDR1 and CDR2: SGDLS, YYNGEE. This CDR3 is built from 16 residues. The V segment lost 3 bases and the J segment 2 bases; nucleotides outside the gene matches: 7.

This chain uses TRBV20-1 with TRBJ2-5; 10 bases match TRBD2. The CDR3 extends over 17 amino acids. CDR1 is DFQATT, CDR2 SNEGSKA, per germline (reference sequence). Trimming cost V 5 bases and J 2 bases; bases outside gene matches: 14. This chain's CDR3 is CSAEGASGGKVQETQYF. The CDR3 DNA follows: TGCAGTGCTGAGGGAGCTAGCGGGGGTAAAGTACAAGAGACCCAGTACTTC.